The 9 T cell receptor beta chains presented below share a single source sample, sequenced in a study of T-cell reconstitution after alpha-beta-depleted transplantation in children. The TCRbeta library was prepared with unique molecular identifiers. One entry per CDR3 protein, called by TCRdb with MiXCR from the PCR reads. The data contain around 400,000 distinct CDR3 sequences, about a fifth of them seen just once; the ten biggest clones take up 3.5% to 4%. This specimen was PBMCs from the stem cell graft donor, taken from the stem cell graft. These receptors came from a human donor who donated a stem cell graft to a child with acute myeloid leukemia.

This clonotype was seen only a few times. The chain combines TRBV25-1 with TRBJ2-1, with D perhaps matching TRBD2 (5 bases). V dropped 7 bases and J dropped 8 bases, with 12 bases sitting between them. This CDR3 is 12 amino acids long. The germline gives CDR1 MGHDK, CDR2 SYGVNS. DNA for the CDR3: TGTGCCAGCACGCTAGCCGGGGATGAGCAGTTCTTC. Its protein is CASTLAGDEQFF.

This clonotype was seen a few times. This rearrangement joins TRBV7-2 to TRBJ2-7; D possibly matches TRBD1 or TRBD2 (5 bases each). Trimming removed 1 base at V and 3 bases at J, with 13 bases between. From germline, CDR1 is SGHTA and CDR2 FQGNSA. This CDR3 contains 15 residues. CDR3 sequence: CASSLGGGEVYEQYF. The CDR3 coding sequence is TGTGCCAGCAGCTTAGGTGGGGGAGAGGTCTACGAGCAGTACTTC. Drawing the rest from reference TRBV7-2 and TRBJ2-7, the complete variable domain is GAGVSQSPSNKVTEKGKDVELRCDPISGHTALYWYRQSLGQGLEFLIYFQGNSAPDKSGLPSDRFSAERTGGSVSTLTIQRTQQEDSAVYLCASSLGGGEVYEQYFGPGTRLTVT.

This clonotype was seen more than once but under ten times. The gene calls are TRBV7-3 and TRBJ2-6; D call uncertain. V dropped 5 bases and J dropped 0 bases, with 5 bases sitting between them. This CDR3 contains 14 residues. Germline V gene data show CDR1 as SGHTA and CDR2 as FQGTGA. For the CDR3, the DNA is TGTGCCAGCAGCGCCTTCTCTGGGGCCAACGTCCTGACTTTC. It yields the protein CASSAFSGANVLTF.

The gene calls are TRBV4-3 and TRBJ2-3, with D unresolved. V lost 0 bases and J 4 bases, leaving 11 bases between the germline ends. CDR3 length: 15 amino acids. The V gene's germline CDR1 is LGHNA and CDR2 YSLEER. CDR3 protein: CASSQDLLEADTQYF. The CDR3 DNA follows: TGCGCCAGCAGCCAAGATCTGCTAGAAGCAGATACGCAGTATTTT.

This sequence joins TRBV5-1 and TRBJ1-2; tentatively, D is TRBD1 (6 bases). Trimming stripped 3 bases from V and 2 bases from J, with 11 bases between. The CDR3 runs 14 residues. Per the germline V gene, CDR1 is SGHRS and CDR2 is YFSETQ. This chain's CDR3 is CASSSDSLNYGYTF. The CDR3 DNA sequence: TGCGCCAGCAGCTCGGACAGCTTGAACTATGGCTACACCTTC. Full variable domain (remainder filled in from reference TRBV5-1 and TRBJ1-2): KAGVTQTPRYLIKTRGQQVTLSCSPISGHRSVSWYQQTPGQGLQFLFEYFSETQRNKGNFPGRFSGRQFSNSRSEMNVSTLELGDSALYLCASSSDSLNYGYTFGSGTRLTVV.

This clonotype has ten or more counts. V and J are TRBV28 and TRBJ2-5; 9 bases line up with TRBD1. Per germline, CDR1 MDHEN and CDR2 SYDVKM. The CDR3 contains 15 residues. Losses at the gene ends were 2 bases for V and 2 bases for J; bases not matched to a gene: 3. Here the CDR3 reads CASSLRDRAQETQYF. The CDR3 nucleotides are TGTGCCAGCAGTTTAAGGGACAGGGCGCAAGAGACCCAGTACTTC.

The chain uses TRBV20-1 and TRBJ1-1; D not certain. V lost 6 bases to trimming and J lost 6 bases, with 20 bases between them. From germline, CDR1 is DFQATT and CDR2 SNEGSKA (reference sequence). The CDR3 sequence is 14 residues long. CDR3 sequence (DNA): TGCAGTGCCGTCCCCCCTCTTCTGGGGTCTGAAGCTTTCTTT. Encoded protein: CSAVPPLLGSEAFF.

This clonotype has more than one count but fewer than ten. This rearrangement joins TRBV29-1 to TRBJ2-5; 9 bases align to TRBD2. Germline-derived CDR1 and CDR2 are SQVTM and ANQGSEA. The CDR3 totals 14 residues. The ends lost 6 bases at V and 5 bases at J; junction bases unmatched: 10. The CDR3 loop reads CSVIAGEYPETQYF. The CDR3 region has the DNA TGCAGCGTCATAGCGGGAGAGTACCCGGAGACCCAGTACTTC. Looking up the rest from reference TRBV29-1 and TRBJ2-5 gives the full variable domain: SAVISQKPSRDICQRGTSLTIQCQVDSQVTMMFWYRQQPGQSLTLIATANQGSEATYESGFVIDKFPISRPNLTFSTLTVSNMSPEDSSIYLCSVIAGEYPETQYFGPGTRLLVL.

Only a few counts were recorded for this clonotype. The rearrangement links TRBV5-1 to TRBJ1-5, with D hard to call. V was cut by 1 base and J by 5 bases, with 13 bases left in between. Germline CDR1 and CDR2: SGHRS and YFSETQ. This CDR3 is built from 15 residues. The CDR3 here is CASSLRAGNDQPQHF. The DNA for the CDR3 is TGCGCCAGCAGCTTGAGGGCAGGAAATGATCAGCCCCAGCATTTT.